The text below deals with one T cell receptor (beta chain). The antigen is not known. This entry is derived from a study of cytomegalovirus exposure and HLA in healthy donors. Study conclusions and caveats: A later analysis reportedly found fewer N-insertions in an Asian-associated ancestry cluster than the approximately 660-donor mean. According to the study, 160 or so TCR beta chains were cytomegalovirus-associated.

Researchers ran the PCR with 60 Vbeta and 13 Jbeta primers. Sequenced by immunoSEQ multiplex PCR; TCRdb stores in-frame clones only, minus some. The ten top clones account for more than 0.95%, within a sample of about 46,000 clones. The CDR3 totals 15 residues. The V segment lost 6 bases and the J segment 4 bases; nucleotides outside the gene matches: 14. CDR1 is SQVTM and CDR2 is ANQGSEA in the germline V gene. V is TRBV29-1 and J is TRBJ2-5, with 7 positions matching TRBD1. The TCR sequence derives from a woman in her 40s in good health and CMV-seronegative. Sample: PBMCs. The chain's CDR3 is CSVGLQGWAGETQYF. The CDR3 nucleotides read TGCAGCGTCGGGTTACAGGGGTGGGCGGGAGAGACCCAGTACTTC.